This TCR beta chain was observed in a study of T cell repertoires in cytomegalovirus infection. Looking at the study overall: It was the public TCR beta signatures that indicated both CMV infection and matching HLA type.

Trimming cost V 4 bases and J 8 bases; bases outside gene matches: 11. The CDR3 covers 15 residues. The V gene's germline CDR1 is DFQATT and CDR2 SNEGSKA (reference sequence). Study findings and constraints: Cumulative public TCR beta family frequency identified CMV carriers with the relevant HLA. HLA-C-restricted CMV clonotypes gave the most frequent clonotype in two of eight donors.

TCRdb re-called the reads through MiXCR, storing one row per CDR3 protein. The sample includes around 180,000 distinct CDR3 sequences, 28% of them seen just once. This clonotype has a handful of counts. What it binds is not known. The sample comprised PBMCs. This rearrangement joins TRBV20-1 to TRBJ2-1; TRBD2 aligns across 10 bases. This clonotype originated in a human donor in good health (CMV status not recorded). Some clones in this sample may be carry-over from other donors' samples. The CDR3 loop is CSAIILAGSSYEQFF. The CDR3 region has the DNA TGCAGTGCTATTATACTAGCGGGGTCTTCCTATGAGCAGTTCTTC.